Following are 28 T cell receptor beta chains from one sample sequenced in a study of blood T cells in healthy people across ages. Together with a sample-barcoded 5' primer, a J-beta primer mix was included in a second PCR lasting about 7 to 11 cycles. TCRdb re-analysed the 5' RACE reads in MiXCR, keeping a single row per CDR3 protein. The sample records roughly 1,300,000 distinct CDR3 sequences, around 59% being singletons. Sample: blood. The receptor set was obtained from a man between 18 and 29 years old in good health.

This clonotype was picked up a small number of times. The chain is built from TRBV6-5 and TRBJ2-3; 8 bases are shared with TRBD2. Germline values: CDR1 MNHEY, CDR2 SVGAGI. V lost 5 bases and J lost 0; bases outside the gene matches: 7. The CDR3 is 16 residues long. CDR3 residues: CASSPGLATSTDTQYF. CDR3 sequence (DNA): TGTGCCAGCAGTCCCGGACTAGCTACTAGCACAGATACGCAGTATTTT.

The chain uses TRBV10-3 and TRBJ2-3; 8 bases match TRBD2. V was clipped by 6 bases and J by 0 bases; unmatched bases: 5. Per the germline V gene, CDR1 is ENHRY and CDR2 is SYGVKD. CDR3 length: 15 amino acids. CDR3: CAIRSGGGSTDTQYF. CDR3 bases: TGTGCCATCAGGTCGGGGGGGGGCAGCACAGATACGCAGTATTTT.

This chain links TRBV4-2 with TRBJ2-5; D is ambiguous. CDR1 is LGHNA, CDR2 YNFKEQ, per germline. Trimming shortened V by 0 bases and J by 5 bases, and 7 bases separated the two germline ends. The CDR3 covers 13 residues. The CDR3 bases are TGTGCCAGCAGCCAAGAAAATGGGGAGACCCAGTACTTC. Translating it yields CASSQENGETQYF.

This chain uses TRBV12-3 or TRBV12-4 with TRBJ2-1; the match to TRBD2 covers 8 bases. V shed 3 bases, J shed 8 bases, and the junction held 6 bases outside the gene matches. CDR3 length equals 14 residues. The CDR3 sequence: CASSFGGAIDEQFF. The CDR3 nucleotides read TGTGCCAGCAGTTTCGGGGGGGCGATCGATGAGCAGTTCTTC.

The chain carries TRBV5-1 and TRBJ1-2; D possibly corresponds to TRBD1 (6 bases). Germline V lookup: CDR1 SGHRS, CDR2 YFSETQ. V lost 0 bases and J 0 bases, leaving 9 bases between the germline ends. This CDR3 has 15 amino acids. Here the CDR3 reads CASSLAGHPNYGYTF. The CDR3 region has the DNA TGCGCCAGCAGCTTGGCGGGACATCCTAACTATGGCTACACCTTC.

This clonotype was detected once. The V call is TRBV7-9, the J call TRBJ2-1, with 8 bases aligning to TRBD2. Germline V gene data show CDR1 as SEHNR and CDR2 as FQNEAQ (reference sequence). This CDR3 comprises 15 residues. J gave up 3 bases and V 6 bases, and 7 bases lay outside the gene matches. As DNA, the CDR3 is TGTGCCAGCAGACCCGCCAGCGGGAGCTACAATGAGCAGTTCTTC. The encoded protein is CASRPASGSYNEQFF.

The rearrangement links TRBV4-1 to TRBJ2-1; D might be TRBD1 (6 bases). Germline CDR1 reads MGHRA; CDR2 reads YSYEKL. The CDR3 is made up of 15 amino acids. V lost 2 bases and J 5 bases, leaving 13 bases between the germline ends. The CDR3 loop reads CASSQTVAGDNEQFF. CDR3 bases: TGCGCCAGCAGCCAAACAGTGGCAGGGGACAATGAGCAGTTCTTC.

This clonotype appeared a few times. The V call is TRBV29-1, the J call TRBJ2-1; no reliable D call. Germline V gene data show CDR1 as SQVTM and CDR2 as ANQGSEA. CDR3 length equals 12 residues. V gave up 4 bases and J gave up 9 bases, with 13 bases separating them. CDR3 region: CSVVGLAVEQFF. As DNA, the CDR3 is TGCAGCGTTGTAGGGTTAGCTGTTGAGCAGTTCTTC.

The chain couples TRBV29-1 to TRBJ2-7; D perhaps matches TRBD1 (6 bases). CDR3 size: 13 residues. Looked up from germline, CDR1 is SQVTM and CDR2 is ANQGSEA. Between the trimmed V and J ends, which lost 7 bases and 2 bases, there was a span of 15 bases. In nucleotides, the CDR3 is TGCAGCGCTTCACAGGGATATCCCTACGAGCAGTACTTC. It yields the protein CSASQGYPYEQYF.

The V gene is TRBV24-1, the J gene TRBJ1-2; D is unresolved. V was clipped by 4 bases and J by 4 bases, with 6 bases between them. The CDR3 extends over 12 amino acids. Per germline, CDR1 KGHDR and CDR2 SFDVKD. CDR3 residues: CATSDGVYGYTF. In DNA, the CDR3 is TGTGCCACCAGTGACGGCGTCTATGGCTACACCTTC.

The J gene is TRBJ2-5, the V gene TRBV27; TRBD2 agrees at 10 bases. Germline V lookup: CDR1 MNHEY, CDR2 SMNVEV (reference sequence). The trim removed 3 bases at V and 9 bases at J, leaving 10 bases unmatched. This CDR3 region has 15 residues. The CDR3 sequence is CASSLGAGGQRPQYF. The CDR3 nucleotides read TGTGCCAGCAGTTTGGGAGCGGGGGGGCAGAGACCCCAGTACTTC.

This clonotype was seen just once. The rearrangement links TRBV29-1 to TRBJ2-3; D gene ambiguous. Trimming stripped 3 bases from V and 3 bases from J, with 7 bases between. Per germline, CDR1 SQVTM and CDR2 ANQGSEA. The CDR3 runs to 12 residues. The chain's CDR3 is CSVEAPTDTQYF. Written as DNA, the CDR3 is TGCAGCGTTGAGGCACCTACAGATACGCAGTATTTT.

The chain links TRBV15 to TRBJ1-2; D is ambiguous. Germline loops: CDR1 LNHNV, CDR2 YYDKDF (reference sequence). The CDR3 covers 12 residues. V was trimmed by 0 bases and J by 13 bases, leaving 12 bases between them. CDR3 nucleotides: TGTGCCACCAGCAGAGATCTTGCGGAATCCACCTTC. Translated, it gives CATSRDLAESTF.

The rearrangement uses TRBV19 and TRBJ2-1; possible D gene TRBD2, 5 bases. Germline loops: CDR1 LNHDA, CDR2 SQIVND (reference sequence). This CDR3 has 14 residues. Trimming shortened V by 6 bases and J by 9 bases, and 18 bases separated the two germline ends. The CDR3 region is CASSLYRGSGEQFF. The CDR3 DNA reads as TGTGCCAGTAGCCTATATCGGGGTAGTGGTGAGCAGTTCTTC.

The chain combines TRBV27 with TRBJ2-7; D possibly corresponds to TRBD2 (6 bases). Trimming took 2 bases from V and 2 from J, leaving 13 bases between them. Germline-derived CDR1 and CDR2 are MNHEY and SMNVEV (reference sequence). The CDR3 has 15 amino acids. The CDR3 loop reads CASSLVGGTAYEQYF. CDR3 nucleotides: TGTGCCAGCAGTTTAGTCGGGGGAACTGCCTACGAGCAGTACTTC.

The gene calls are TRBV12-3 or TRBV12-4 and TRBJ2-5, with TRBD2 identical over 8 bases. The CDR3 totals 14 residues. V lost 3 bases to trimming and J lost 4 bases; unmatched junction nucleotides: 4. The CDR3 region has the DNA TGTGCCAGCAGTTTGAGCGGGAGTGGAGAGACCCAGTACTTC. Protein product: CASSLSGSGETQYF.

Note on this clonotype: This may stem from a read error, because a much larger clone lies one nucleotide away. The chain recombines TRBV20-1 with TRBJ2-5, with 7 bases fitting TRBD2. This CDR3 comprises 15 residues. The V segment lost 6 bases and the J segment 11 bases; nucleotides outside the gene matches: 21. Germline V gives CDR1 DFQATT, CDR2 SNEGSKA (reference sequence). CDR3 protein: CSAPRSGVEVNEQYF. CDR3 sequence (DNA): TGCAGTGCCCCTAGGAGCGGGGTTGAGGTCAATGAGCAGTACTTC.

In this sample, this clonotype turned up a few times. The chain's CDR3 is CASSQEGGVGRTEAFF. The CDR3 DNA sequence: TGTGCCAGCAGCCAAGAGGGTGGAGTGGGGAGGACTGAAGCTTTCTTT. The chain links TRBV4-2 to TRBJ1-1; D is unresolved. The CDR3 totals 16 residues. The germline gives CDR1 LGHNA, CDR2 YNFKEQ. V was cut by 0 bases and J by 5 bases, with 16 bases left in between.

This rearrangement joins TRBV20-1 to TRBJ1-2; no definite D call. CDR1 DFQATT and CDR2 SNEGSKA come from the germline V gene (reference sequence). This CDR3 has 13 amino acids. Trimming pared 3 bases from V and 1 base from J, leaving 9 bases between. The CDR3 DNA follows: TGCAGTGCTAGCGACGGAGTTAACTATGGCTACACCTTC. This gives the protein CSASDGVNYGYTF.

Here the CDR3 DNA reads TGTGCCAGCAGTTACTCGACCCCGGAACTCAGCTCCTATAATTCACCCCTCCACTTT. This encodes CASSYSTPELSSYNSPLHF. The chain is built from TRBV6-5 and TRBJ1-6; D not certain. Looked up from germline, CDR1 is MNHEY and CDR2 is SVGAGI. Between the trimmed V and J ends, which lost 0 bases and 0 bases, there was a span of 15 bases. The CDR3 has 19 residues.

The rearrangement links TRBV24-1 to TRBJ1-1, with D uncertain. The CDR3 contains 13 residues. V was pared by 5 bases and J by 1 base, with 7 bases between. CDR1 is KGHDR and CDR2 is SFDVKD in the germline V gene. The CDR3 DNA follows: TGTGCCACCAGTGGGGCAGAGAACACTGAAGCTTTCTTT. Residues: CATSGAENTEAFF.

The rearrangement uses TRBV20-1 and TRBJ2-4; TRBD2 matches at 9 bases. The J call is in doubt because the DNA end fits TRBJ2-5 better. The CDR3 spans 15 residues. Germline CDR1 and CDR2: DFQATT and SNEGSKA (reference sequence). DNA for the CDR3: TGCAGTGCTAGTTTCCCTAGCGGGATTGGAGAGACCCAGTACTTC. As protein: CSASFPSGIGETQYF.

This chain connects TRBV6-1 to TRBJ2-1; perhaps D is TRBD1 or TRBD2 (5 bases each). Deletions cut 4 bases from V and 6 bases from J, with 16 bases between. Per the germline V gene, CDR1 is MNHNS and CDR2 is SASEGT. CDR3 length equals 15 residues. In nucleotides, the CDR3 is TGTGCCAGCAGTGTCCGGGACGGAATAGTCAATGAGCAGTTCTTC. It encodes CASSVRDGIVNEQFF.

This clonotype was observed a handful of times. The genes are TRBV5-1 and TRBJ1-4, with TRBD1 matching 9 bases. CDR1 is SGHRS and CDR2 is YFSETQ in the germline V gene. Trimming took 2 bases from V and 6 from J; bases not matched to a gene: 5. The CDR3 has 15 residues. DNA for the CDR3: TGCGCCAGCAGCTTCGGGACAGGGAGAGATGAAAAACTGTTTTTT. The encoded protein is CASSFGTGRDEKLFF.

Only one count was recorded for this clonotype. The chain is built from TRBV2 and TRBJ2-5; 7 positions agree with TRBD2. This CDR3 is built from 16 residues. With V trimmed by 3 bases and J by 0 bases, 7 bases remained unmatched. CDR1 is SNHLY, CDR2 FYNNEI, per germline. CDR3 sequence reads: CASSELSGKYQETQYF. DNA for the CDR3: TGTGCCAGCAGTGAGCTAAGCGGGAAGTACCAAGAGACCCAGTACTTC.

The V gene is TRBV6-2 or TRBV6-3, the J gene TRBJ2-7, with a tentative D call TRBD1 (5 bases). Germline CDR1 and CDR2: MNHEY and SVGEGT. This CDR3 is built from 13 residues. Trimming removed 10 bases at V and 2 bases at J, with 15 bases between. In DNA, the CDR3 is TGTGCCACCCTTGACAGTGGGACCTACGAGCAGTACTTC. Residues: CATLDSGTYEQYF.

This clonotype was seen a few times. CDR3 sequence reads: CASKAGRARETQYF. CDR3 sequence (DNA): TGTGCCAGCAAAGCCGGGAGGGCCCGGGAGACCCAGTACTTC. This chain joins TRBV11-2 and TRBJ2-5, with 8 bases fitting TRBD2. This CDR3 has 14 residues. CDR1 and CDR2 from the germline V gene are SGHAT and FQNNGV. The junction had 9 bases not matched to a gene; V was cut back by 7 bases and J by 5 bases. Based on the CDR3 plus reference TRBV11-2 and TRBJ2-5, the full variable domain is EAGVAQSPRYKIIEKRQSVAFWCNPISGHATLYWYQQILGQGPKLLIQFQNNGVVDDSQLPKDRFSAERLKGVDSTLKIQPAKLEDSAVYLCASKAGRARETQYFGPGTRLLVL.

The rearrangement uses TRBV15 and TRBJ2-4, with 8 bases lining up with TRBD2. The DNA matches TRBJ2-7 better at its end, which makes the J call doubtful. CDR3 size: 14 residues. The V gene's germline CDR1 is LNHNV and CDR2 YYDKDF (reference sequence). CDR3 region: CATSTSGTRNEQYF. The CDR3 DNA is TGTGCCACCAGCACCTCCGGGACTAGGAACGAGCAGTACTTC.